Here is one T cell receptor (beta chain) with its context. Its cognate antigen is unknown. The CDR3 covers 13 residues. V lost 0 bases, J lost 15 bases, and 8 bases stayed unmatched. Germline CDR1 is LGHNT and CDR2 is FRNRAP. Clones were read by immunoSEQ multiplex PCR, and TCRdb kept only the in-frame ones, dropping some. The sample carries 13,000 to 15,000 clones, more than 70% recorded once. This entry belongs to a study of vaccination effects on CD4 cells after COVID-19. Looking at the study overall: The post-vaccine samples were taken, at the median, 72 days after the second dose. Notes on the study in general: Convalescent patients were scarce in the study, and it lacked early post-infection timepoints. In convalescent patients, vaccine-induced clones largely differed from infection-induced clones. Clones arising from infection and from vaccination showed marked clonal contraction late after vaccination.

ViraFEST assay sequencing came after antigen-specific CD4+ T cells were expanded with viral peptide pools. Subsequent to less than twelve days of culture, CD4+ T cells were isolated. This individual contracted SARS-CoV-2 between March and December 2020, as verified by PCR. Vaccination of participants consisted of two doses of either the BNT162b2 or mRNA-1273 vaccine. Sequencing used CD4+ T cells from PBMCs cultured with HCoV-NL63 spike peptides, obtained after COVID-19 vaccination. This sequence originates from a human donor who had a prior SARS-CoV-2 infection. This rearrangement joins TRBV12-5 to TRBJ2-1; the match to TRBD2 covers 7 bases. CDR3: CASGLVGGLAPFF. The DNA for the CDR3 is TGTGCTAGTGGTTTGGTGGGAGGGTTGGCCCCGTTCTTC.